The entry that follows covers one TCR beta chain sequence. This record comes from a study of blood T cell repertoires in COVID-19. Overall study context: Both acute and convalescent COVID-19 samples were obtained from the United States, Italy and Spain. Sample material is recorded as cDNA or gDNA derived from T cells, B-cell-depleted T cells, or PBMCs.

Authors' data handling: Quantification of nucleated cells was approximated via reference gene primer amplification. Sequencing used immunoSEQ multiplex PCR; TCRdb keeps in-frame clones, though not all of them. V and J calls plus clone size are reproduced from that table; the DNA served to infer D and trimming. Of 150,000 or so clones in the sample, around 85% are singletons; the top ten hold 3%. The TCR comes from a woman older than 75 with acute or convalescent COVID-19. Sequenced input: peripheral blood.

The CDR3 loop reads CAWSEARGRNSPLHF. The CDR3 coding sequence is TGTGCCTGGAGTGAGGCTAGGGGGCGAAATTCACCCCTCCACTTT. The rearrangement joins TRBV30 to TRBJ1-6; 7 bases align to TRBD1. This CDR3 region has 15 residues. The V gene end was trimmed by 1 base and the J gene end by 7 bases; junction bases not matched to a gene: 7. Germline CDR1 GTSNPN, CDR2 SVGIG (reference sequence).